This T cell receptor beta chain emerged from a study of sequential checkpoint blockade in melanoma (dated by TCRdb to between 2017 and 2020). Describing the broader study: Using 1:1 randomization, the trial assigned patients either to first-line nivolumab followed by ipilimumab (arm A) or to ipilimumab followed by nivolumab (arm B). Both trial sequences were followed by maintenance nivolumab.

In its sample, this clone was seen a few times. No cognate antigen has been identified for it. No much larger clonotype is one base removed from it; base qualities were not supplied. Explained via the paper, the treatment or condition label denotes: randomized to nivolumab then ipilimumab (arm A) or the reverse (arm B). None of the trial patients had been given prior DNA-damaging chemotherapy. Thawed PBMCs were sorted on a FACS Aria II flow cytometer to isolate live CD3+CD8+ cells negative for CD19 and CD56. The samples were obtained from melanoma patients enrolled in CheckMate 064, an open-label, randomized phase II trial testing sequential checkpoint blockade. Leukapheresis was used to collect peripheral blood mononuclear cells, which were then purified with Ficoll-Paque and frozen in human serum with roughly 10% DMSO. Right after sorting, the blood CD3+CD8+ cells were verified to be >95% pure, and DNA extraction followed.

Broad study findings and their caveats: The model for predicting response that combines TCR metrics with mutation burden needs to be validated in larger, independent patient cohorts.

The immunoSEQ Assay was used to immunosequence TCRbeta CDR3 regions from genomic DNA. Prior to high-throughput sequencing, genomic DNA was amplified by bias-controlled multiplex PCR. As for the authors' bioinformatics: To quantify the absolute abundance of each unique TCRbeta CDR3 region, the sequences were collapsed and filtered. Clonality, defined as 1 minus Pielou's evenness, was calculated using productive rearrangements only. A previously published method was used to identify clones with significantly greater frequencies in on-treatment samples than in baseline samples. The source is immuneACCESS, and TCRdb retained only in-frame sequences with V and J called. Part of the clones is not carried over; for the studies checked, unresolved V genes explain less than half of this, and the remainder is unexplained. D and trimming come from the DNA, and the V and J calls and clone size come from that table. For this sample there are around 18,000 clones; about 70% appear just once. The leading ten clones occupy about a third of the sample.

Reading the germline V gene gives CDR1 SGHRS and CDR2 YFSETQ. The CDR3 sequence holds 15 residues, the cysteine and phenylalanine included. Only the CDR3 DNA is retained, 45 bases long and in frame from the first base. After removal of 3 bases from V and 9 bases from J, the junction retains 5 bases not matched to a gene. The chain is encoded by TRBV5-1 joined to TRBJ2-1; TRBD2 matches 14 bases in the middle. The starting material was CD8+ T cells sorted from blood (inferred from file names), obtained from a patient given nivolumab and ipilimumab in sequence. The origin of this receptor is a human donor with melanoma. Read as DNA, the sequence is TGCGCCAGCAGCTGGGGGACTAGCGGGAGTGGTGAGCAGTTCTTC. Translated, it reads CASSWGTSGSGEQFF.